The TCR beta chain described here comes from a study of OX40 agonist ivuxolimab in advanced cancers. The assay was immunoSEQ multiplex PCR, and TCRdb's table has in-frame clones only and misses some. The table records approximately 60,000 clones, 94% of them present only once. Concerning this clone itself: Its antigen is currently unknown.

Overall study results and limits: Dose levels from 0.1 to 3.0 mg/kg saw CD4+ and CD8+ blood T cells expand clonally by week 6.

CDR1 and CDR2 (germline): SGHDT, YYEEEE. The CDR3 covers 14 residues. Trimming shortened V by 2 bases and J by 7 bases, and 16 bases separated the two germline ends. The study sampled blood at baseline, cycle 4 day 1, and cycle 7 day 1. This specimen consisted of CD4+ or CD8+ T cells sorted from blood, obtained in a trial of the OX40 agonist ivuxolimab. The sequence came from an adult with an advanced solid tumor such as melanoma, head and neck, liver or kidney cancer. The gene calls are TRBV5-6 and TRBJ2-7, with TRBD2 as a possible D gene (5 bases). The CDR3 sequence is CASSFWSSSKEQYF. The CDR3 nucleotides read TGTGCCAGCAGCTTCTGGTCTAGCTCGAAGGAGCAGTACTTC. The whole variable domain, filled in from reference TRBV5-6 and TRBJ2-7, reads DAGVTQSPTHLIKTRGQQVTLRCSPKSGHDTVSWYQQALGQGPQFIFQYYEEEERQRGNFPDRFSGHQFPNYSSELNVNALLLGDSALYLCASSFWSSSKEQYFGPGTRLTVT.